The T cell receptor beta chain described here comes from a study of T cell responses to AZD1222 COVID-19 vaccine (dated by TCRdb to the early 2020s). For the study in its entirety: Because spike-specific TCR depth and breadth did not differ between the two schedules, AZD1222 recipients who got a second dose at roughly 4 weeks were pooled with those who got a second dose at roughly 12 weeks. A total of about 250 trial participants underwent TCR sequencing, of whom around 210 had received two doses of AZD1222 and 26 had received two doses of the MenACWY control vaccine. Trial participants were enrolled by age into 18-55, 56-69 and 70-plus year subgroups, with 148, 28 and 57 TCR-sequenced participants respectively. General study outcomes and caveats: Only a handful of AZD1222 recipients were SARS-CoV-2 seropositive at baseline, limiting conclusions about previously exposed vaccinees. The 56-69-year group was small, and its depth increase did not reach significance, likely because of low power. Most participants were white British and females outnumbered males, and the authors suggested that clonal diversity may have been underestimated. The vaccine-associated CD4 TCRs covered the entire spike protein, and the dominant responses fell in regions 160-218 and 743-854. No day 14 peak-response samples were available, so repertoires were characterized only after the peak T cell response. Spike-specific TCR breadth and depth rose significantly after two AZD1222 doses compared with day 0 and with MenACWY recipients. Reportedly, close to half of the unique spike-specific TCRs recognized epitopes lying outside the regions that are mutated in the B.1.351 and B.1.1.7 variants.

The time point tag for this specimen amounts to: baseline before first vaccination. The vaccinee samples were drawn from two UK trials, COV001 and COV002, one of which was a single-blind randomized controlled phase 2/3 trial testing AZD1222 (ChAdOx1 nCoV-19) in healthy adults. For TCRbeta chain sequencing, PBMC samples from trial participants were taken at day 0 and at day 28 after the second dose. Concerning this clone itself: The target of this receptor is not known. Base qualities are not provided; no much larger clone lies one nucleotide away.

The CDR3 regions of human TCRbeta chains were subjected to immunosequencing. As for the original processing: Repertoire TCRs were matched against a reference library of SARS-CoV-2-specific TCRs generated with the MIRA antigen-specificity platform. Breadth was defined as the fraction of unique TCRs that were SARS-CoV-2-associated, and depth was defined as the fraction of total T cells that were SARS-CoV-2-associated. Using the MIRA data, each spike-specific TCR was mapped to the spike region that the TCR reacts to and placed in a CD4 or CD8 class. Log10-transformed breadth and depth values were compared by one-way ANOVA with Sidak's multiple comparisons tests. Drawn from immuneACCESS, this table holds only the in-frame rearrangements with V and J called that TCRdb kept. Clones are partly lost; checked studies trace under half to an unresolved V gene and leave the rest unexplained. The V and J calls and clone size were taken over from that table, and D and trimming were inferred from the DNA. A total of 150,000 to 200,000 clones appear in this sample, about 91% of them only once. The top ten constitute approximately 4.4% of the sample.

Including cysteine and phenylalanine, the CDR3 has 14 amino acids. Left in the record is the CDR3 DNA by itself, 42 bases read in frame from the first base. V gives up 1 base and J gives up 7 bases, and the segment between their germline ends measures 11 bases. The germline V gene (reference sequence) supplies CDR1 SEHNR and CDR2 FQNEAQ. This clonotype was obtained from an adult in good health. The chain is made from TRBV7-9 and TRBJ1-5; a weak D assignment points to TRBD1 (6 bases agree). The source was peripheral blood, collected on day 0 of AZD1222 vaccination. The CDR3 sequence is CASSLGAGVQPQHF. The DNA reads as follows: TGTGCCAGCAGCTTAGGAGCAGGGGTCCAGCCCCAGCATTTT. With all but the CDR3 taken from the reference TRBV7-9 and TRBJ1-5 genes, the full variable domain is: DTGVSQNPRHKITKRGQNVTFRCDPISEHNRLYWYRQTLGQGPEFLTYFQNEAQLEKSRLLSDRFSAERPKGSFSTLEIQRTEQGDSAMYLCASSLGAGVQPQHFGDGTRLSIL.